This T cell receptor (beta chain) was observed in a study of T cell clonality in common variable immunodeficiency. Study findings and constraints: In common variable immunodeficiency, TCR beta chains reportedly carried fewer deletions and N-nucleotide insertions. CVID subjects showed higher TCRbeta clonality than healthy controls. CVID subjects shared fewer TCRbeta clones than healthy controls did.

Some clones are missing from TCRdb's copy, which holds only in-frame ones; the method was immunoSEQ multiplex PCR. There are about 12,000 clones in the sample, none observed a single time. Of CVID subjects, 15 were female and approximately 30 male, mean age 40. For at least one year, all CVID subjects received replacement immunoglobulin. On this clone itself: What it binds is not known. The read stops 3 residues short of the end of the CDR3; the missing end is completed from the germline J gene.

Per germline, CDR1 KGHSH and CDR2 LQKENI. V was clipped by 6 bases and J by 2 bases; unmatched bases: 9. The CDR3 is 15 amino acids. The sample comprised peripheral blood mononuclear cells. The sequence was collected from a human donor with common variable immunodeficiency. The J gene is TRBJ2-7, the V gene TRBV18; 8 bases agree with TRBD1. CDR3 amino acids: CASSRRQGLTYEQYF. Partial CDR3 DNA: TGTGCCAGCTCCCGCAGACAGGGGTTGACCTACGAG. The variable domain in full, with the rest retrieved from reference TRBV18 and TRBJ2-7, is NAGVMQNPRHLVRRRGQEARLRCSPMKGHSHVYWYRQLPEEGLKFMVYLQKENIIDESGMPKERFSAEFPKEGPSILRIQQVVRGDSAAYFCASSRRQGLTYEQYFGPGTRLTVT.